This T cell receptor (beta chain) was sequenced during a study of technical replicates of blood from several donors. Sequencing was performed with immunoSEQ multiplex PCR; in TCRdb, only in-frame clones are kept and a portion is missing. The sample records about 98,000 clones, almost 96% being singletons. Between the trimmed V and J ends, which lost 6 bases and 8 bases, there was a span of 14 bases. Germline V gene lookup returns CDR1 MNHNS and CDR2 SASEGT. This CDR3 is built from 13 residues. Sample: T cells isolated from PBMCs. The V and J genes are TRBV6-1 and TRBJ2-1, with D possibly matching TRBD2 (6 bases). The source is a human donor in good health. The CDR3 sequence: CASRGGYIYEQFF. Here the CDR3 DNA reads TGTGCCAGCAGGGGGGGATACATCTATGAGCAGTTCTTC.